This TCR beta chain appears in the sequencing data of a study of blood T cell repertoires in COVID-19. The overall study: Samples of COVID-19 (acute and convalescent) were obtained from the United States, Italy and Spain.

Original data processing: Amplification of reference gene primers was used by the study to estimate nucleated cell counts. The protocol was immunoSEQ multiplex PCR, while the TCRdb copy is restricted to in-frame clones and leaves out a portion. V and J calls and clone size follow that table, whereas D and trimming were derived from the DNA. The sample has around 69,000 clones, 89% seen once. This clone appeared once. At one end, the junction sequence differs from germline, possibly due to a read error. CDR3 length: 16 residues. Germline CDR1 and CDR2: MNHEY and SVGAGI. The rearrangement links TRBV6-5 to TRBJ1-4; D may be TRBD1 (6 bases). The receptor was derived from a woman aged 45-59 years with active COVID-19. Material: peripheral blood. This CDR3 is CASSNSGQPGGEKLFF. The CDR3 DNA follows: TGTGCCAGCAGTAACTCCGGACAGCCCGGTGGTGAAAAACTGTTTTTT.